This TCR beta chain was obtained from a study of cytomegalovirus exposure and HLA in healthy donors. Whole-study results and caveats: Most CMV-associated TCR beta chains were later found to appear HLA-restricted. In a later analysis, common viral pathogens appeared linked to several of the most significant clusters. Further analysis, carried out later, found HLA-associated TCR beta chains more clonally expanded than equally common other chains.

Trimming cost V 5 bases and J 13 bases, with 15 bases left between them. The CDR3 length is 13 residues. Germline CDR1 MGHDK, CDR2 SYGVNS. PCR primers comprised 60 Vbeta and 13 Jbeta primers. Here immunoSEQ multiplex PCR was the method, and the copy in TCRdb shows in-frame clones only, minus some. In total, the table holds 49,000 or so clones. Comments on this clone: The antigen is not known.

Those who donated were healthy bone marrow donors. Sequencing input: PBMCs. The chain recombines TRBV25-1 with TRBJ1-6, with D tentatively TRBD1 (6 bases). This TCR derives from a man aged 40-49 years in good health and CMV-seropositive. CDR3 amino acids: CASSPDSISPLHF. The DNA of the CDR3 is TGTGCCAGCAGTCCGGACAGTATTTCCCCCCTCCACTTT.